This T cell receptor beta chain emerged from a study of T cell repertoires in ileal Crohn's disease. Study-level background: The M0 sample came from the inflamed ileal portion of the resected specimen. Whole-study findings and limits: Active smokers at surgery had more clonal expansions than non-smokers.

Assay used: immunoSEQ multiplex PCR; TCRdb lists only in-frame clones, some missing. Of 10,000 to 11,000 clones in the sample, around 86% were seen once. The time point was: inflamed ileum from the surgical specimen. The V end lost 7 bases, the J end lost 5 bases, and 19 bases lay between the germline ends. Germline V lookup: CDR1 SGHAT, CDR2 FQNNGV. The CDR3 runs 15 residues. Comment on this clone: Its antigen is unknown.

The sequence was collected from an adult with Crohn's disease. The sample consisted of ileal tissue. The chain links TRBV11-2 to TRBJ2-3, with D perhaps given as TRBD1 or TRBD2 (5 bases each). The CDR3 here is CASIPGSGIKDTQYF. CDR3 bases: TGTGCCAGCATCCCAGGGAGCGGTATCAAAGATACGCAGTATTTT. The complete variable domain, with remaining parts taken from reference TRBV11-2 and TRBJ2-3, reads EAGVAQSPRYKIIEKRQSVAFWCNPISGHATLYWYQQILGQGPKLLIQFQNNGVVDDSQLPKDRFSAERLKGVDSTLKIQPAKLEDSAVYLCASIPGSGIKDTQYFGPGTRLTVL.